The rows below give T cell receptor beta chains drawn from one sample of a study of identical twins' blood T cells. TCRdb re-called the 5' RACE reads with MiXCR, one entry per CDR3 protein. This sample has hundreds of thousands of distinct CDR3 sequences; more than 25% occur once, and the top ten carry more than 5.5%. The sequenced sample consisted of PBMCs. The source of these receptors is a woman between 18 and 55 years old in good health. CDR3s include the opening cysteine and the closing phenylalanine or tryptophan. D genes are given only for firm matches. Expanded clones get a size class; other rows say once, few or many, or leave the size out.

D	size	J	V	CDR3	DNA
NA	NA	TRBJ1-2	TRBV7-2	CASSHWGDTYGYTF	TGTGCCAGCAGCCACTGGGGAGACACCTATGGCTACACCTTC
NA	few	TRBJ1-1	TRBV12-3/TRBV12-4	CASSLRRVWTEAFF	TGTGCCAGCAGTTTAAGGCGGGTGTGGACTGAAGCTTTCTTT
NA	many	TRBJ2-1	TRBV29-1	CSVVGYNEQFF	TGCAGCGTCGTGGGTTACAATGAGCAGTTCTTC
NA	NA	TRBJ1-1	TRBV7-9	CASSPKGGQNTEAFF	TGTGCCAGCAGCCCGAAGGGGGGACAGAACACTGAAGCTTTCTTT
NA	once	TRBJ1-2	TRBV11-2	CASSLGPRYGYTF	TGTGCCAGCAGCTTAGGGCCCCGCTATGGCTACACCTTC
NA	NA	TRBJ1-2	TRBV29-1	CSVEDKEQRDYGYTF	TGCAGCGTTGAAGATAAAGAACAGAGAGATTATGGCTACACCTTC
NA	many	TRBJ1-1	TRBV30	CAWRGWGGLDGSLNTEAFF	TGTGCCTGGAGGGGGTGGGGTGGCCTGGACGGTTCTTTGAACACTGAAGCTTTCTTT
NA	NA	TRBJ1-2	TRBV20-1	CSAGQVLNYGYTF	TGCAGTGCTGGGCAGGTACTTAACTATGGCTACACCTTC
NA	NA	TRBJ1-1	TRBV29-1	CSVVPRLSGTEAFF	TGCAGCGTTGTCCCGAGACTGTCGGGCACTGAAGCTTTCTTT
TRBD1	NA	TRBJ2-3	TRBV5-4	CASRLTGGWRDTQYF	TGTGCCAGCAGATTGACAGGGGGCTGGAGAGATACGCAGTATTTT
NA	few	TRBJ2-2	TRBV2	CASSARGLNTGELFF	TGTGCCAGCAGCGCCCGCGGACTCAACACCGGGGAGCTGTTTTTT
NA	NA	TRBJ2-5	TRBV12-5	CASGLPSVETQYF	TGTGCTAGTGGTTTGCCAAGTGTCGAGACCCAGTACTTC
NA	NA	TRBJ1-1	TRBV28	CASTAGEFAEAFF	TGTGCCAGCACCGCCGGGGAATTCGCTGAAGCTTTCTTT
NA	NA	TRBJ1-4	TRBV5-6	CATQKDNEKLFF	TGTGCCACACAAAAGGATAATGAAAAACTGTTTTTT
NA	NA	TRBJ2-2	TRBV5-1	CASSPDSGRMTGELFF	TGCGCCAGCAGCCCTGACTCGGGACGGATGACCGGGGAGCTGTTTTTT
NA	few	TRBJ2-7	TRBV12-3/TRBV12-4	CASSSRGYYEQYF	TGTGCCAGCAGTTCTCGAGGGTACTACGAGCAGTACTTC
TRBD1	NA	TRBJ1-1	TRBV5-1	CASSLEQGRYTEAFF	TGCGCCAGCAGCTTGGAACAGGGGAGGTACACTGAAGCTTTCTTT
NA	few	TRBJ1-3	TRBV5-1	CAGSLDSPGNTIYF	TGCGCCGGCAGCTTGGACAGTCCTGGAAACACCATATATTTT
NA	few	TRBJ2-7	TRBV29-1	CSVRTQRNEQYF	TGCAGCGTTCGGACCCAACGCAACGAGCAGTACTTC
NA	NA	TRBJ1-1	TRBV20-1	CSARDPIRALKGAFF	TGCAGTGCTAGAGATCCTATTCGGGCCCTCAAAGGAGCTTTCTTT
NA	few	TRBJ1-2	TRBV5-1	CASSLASDGYTF	TGCGCCAGCAGCTTGGCGAGTGATGGCTACACCTTC
TRBD2	few	TRBJ2-1	TRBV5-1	CASPLTPGTSHYNEQFF	TGCGCCAGTCCACTAACCCCCGGGACTAGCCATTACAATGAGCAGTTCTTC
NA	few	TRBJ2-3	TRBV7-2	CASSRVVRGTDTQYF	TGTGCCAGCAGCCGCGTAGTCAGGGGCACAGATACGCAGTATTTT
NA	many	TRBJ2-5	TRBV25-1	CASSEWNGARRETQYF	TGTGCCAGCAGTGAATGGAACGGTGCTCGGAGAGAGACCCAGTACTTC